Below are 23 T cell receptor beta chains sequenced from a single sample in a study of cytomegalovirus exposure and HLA in healthy donors (dated by TCRdb to 2016 to 2017). The library was prepared using the immunoSEQ multiplex PCR assay. A mixture of 60 forward primers for TCR Vbeta segments and 13 reverse primers for TCR Jbeta segments was used in the multiplex PCR. TCRdb re-hosts the immuneACCESS table, in-frame sequences only. Its copies lack some clones; in the studies checked, an unresolved V gene accounts for under half of them, and the cause for the rest is not known. In this sample the table shows 70,000 to 95,000 clones, 65% to 85% of which occur a single time. The ten largest account for 2% to 2.5% of the sample. Sequenced sample: PBMCs. These receptors were collected from a young man in good health and CMV-seronegative.

The chain employs TRBV9 and TRBJ2-3; D is perhaps TRBD2 (5 bases). Trimming removed 4 bases from V and 0 bases from J, with 12 bases in between. Germline V gene sequence: CDR1 SGDLS, CDR2 YYNGEE. This CDR3 comprises 15 residues. In nucleotides, the CDR3 is TGTGCCAGCAGCTCCGGGGTGTGGAGCACAGATACGCAGTATTTT. Translation: CASSSGVWSTDTQYF.

The chain combines TRBV15 with TRBJ1-1, with D possibly being TRBD1 (5 bases). The CDR3 is made up of 14 amino acids. Germline V gene sequence: CDR1 LNHNV, CDR2 YYDKDF (reference sequence). V was pared by 1 base and J by 1 base, with 7 bases between. CDR3 bases: TGTGCCACCAGCAGAGTAACAGGGAACACTGAAGCTTTCTTT. This sequence encodes CATSRVTGNTEAFF.

This chain uses TRBV5-1 with TRBJ1-2; tentatively, D is TRBD1 (6 bases). Germline CDR1 SGHRS, CDR2 YFSETQ. The CDR3 runs 14 residues. Trimming took 0 bases from V and 6 from J, leaving 12 bases between them. CDR3 sequence reads: CASSLEGGPNGYTF. Here the CDR3 DNA reads TGCGCCAGCAGCTTGGAAGGGGGACCCAATGGCTACACCTTC.

This clone was counted a single time. The V gene is TRBV18, the J gene TRBJ1-6; 11 positions match TRBD1. This CDR3 has 17 residues. The junction had 8 bases not matched to a gene; V was cut back by 5 bases and J by 5 bases. In germline, CDR1 is KGHSH, CDR2 LQKENI. The CDR3 loop is CASSVAGTGGNNSPLHF. CDR3 nucleotide sequence: TGTGCCAGCTCAGTTGCCGGGACAGGGGGAAATAATTCACCCCTCCACTTT.

This clone was counted a few times. Here the CDR3 reads CASSYSRTPVGGYTF. As DNA, the CDR3 is TGTGCCAGCAGTTACTCGAGGACTCCTGTGGGTGGCTACACCTTC. The chain uses TRBV6-5 and TRBJ1-2; no reliable D call. V was shortened by 0 bases and J by 7 bases, with 15 bases between the two germline ends. Looked up from germline, CDR1 is MNHEY and CDR2 is SVGAGI. CDR3 length equals 15 residues.

The V gene is TRBV6-1, the J gene TRBJ2-7, with 10 bases matching TRBD1. Germline V gene data show CDR1 as MNHNS and CDR2 as SASEGT. J lost 4 bases, V lost 0 bases, and 12 bases had no gene match. The CDR3 consists of 18 residues. CDR3 nucleotides: TGTGCCAGCAGTGAAGCAGTATGGACAGGGGGTGGGGAGTACGAGCAGTACTTC. Its protein is CASSEAVWTGGGEYEQYF.

The V gene is TRBV5-8, the J gene TRBJ1-5, with 7 bases aligning to TRBD1. The trim removed 4 bases at V and 0 bases at J, leaving 4 bases unmatched. The CDR3 loop spans 15 amino acids. CDR1 SGHTS and CDR2 YDEGEE come from the germline V gene. The CDR3: CASSLGTVSNQPQHF. CDR3 in DNA: TGTGCCAGCAGCCTCGGGACAGTTAGCAATCAGCCCCAGCATTTT.

The gene calls are TRBV2 and TRBJ2-6; TRBD1 might be the D (6 bases). CDR3 size: 16 residues. The germline CDR1 and CDR2 sequences are SNHLY and FYNNEI. V gave up 4 bases and J gave up 4 bases, with 14 bases separating them. CDR3 sequence reads: CASSGVWGLGANVLTF. CDR3 DNA sequence: TGTGCCAGCAGTGGAGTTTGGGGGCTCGGGGCCAACGTCCTGACTTTC.

This sequence joins TRBV27 and TRBJ1-3; TRBD1 matches at 8 bases. J gave up 4 bases and V 8 bases, and 7 bases lay outside the gene matches. Germline loops: CDR1 MNHEY, CDR2 SMNVEV (reference sequence). CDR3 length equals 14 residues. The CDR3 region has the DNA TGTGCCAGCGGAGAGGGGACAGGCGGAAACACCATATATTTT. As protein: CASGEGTGGNTIYF.

V is TRBV4-1 and J is TRBJ2-7; D is perhaps TRBD2 (5 bases). Germline V CDR1 and CDR2: MGHRA, YSYEKL. This CDR3 comprises 17 residues. V was cut by 0 bases and J by 5 bases, with 20 bases left in between. As DNA, the CDR3 is TGCGCCAGCAGCCAAGATCTTGGGAAGGGCATCGGGGACGAGCAGTACTTC. Protein product: CASSQDLGKGIGDEQYF.

This chain connects TRBV2 to TRBJ2-1; D is unresolved. CDR3 length equals 14 residues. Germline V gives CDR1 SNHLY, CDR2 FYNNEI. V was trimmed by 3 bases and J by 0 bases, leaving 6 bases between them. The CDR3 nucleotides read TGTGCCAGCAGTGACGCTAACTCCTACAATGAGCAGTTCTTC. It specifies CASSDANSYNEQFF.

The J gene is TRBJ1-1, the V gene TRBV10-1; D possibly corresponds to TRBD1 (5 bases). The CDR3 totals 13 residues. Trimming took 5 bases from V and 1 from J, leaving 8 bases between them. Germline V gene data show CDR1 as WNHNN and CDR2 as SYGVQD (reference sequence). CDR3 coding DNA: TGCGCCAGCAGTCTGACAGCGAACACTGAAGCTTTCTTT. Its protein product is CASSLTANTEAFF.

This clone was detected a few times. J is TRBJ1-6 and V is TRBV6-6, with 9 bases aligning to TRBD1. The germline V gene has CDR1 MNHNY and CDR2 SVGAGI (reference sequence). Germline trimming cut 6 bases from V and 10 bases from J; bases unmatched to any gene: 10. This CDR3 is 15 amino acids long. The CDR3 is CASRPWDRVDSPLHF. The CDR3 DNA sequence: TGTGCCAGCAGACCGTGGGACAGGGTTGACTCACCCCTCCACTTT.

The chain couples TRBV5-1 to TRBJ2-1; TRBD2 matches at 12 bases. CDR3 length: 16 residues. Germline CDR1 SGHRS, CDR2 YFSETQ. The V and J ends lost 5 bases and 4 bases, in that order; junction bases with no gene match: 7. This chain's CDR3 is CASRGTGLAGYNEQFF. The CDR3 nucleotides read TGCGCCAGCAGGGGGACCGGACTAGCGGGGTACAATGAGCAGTTCTTC.

The table lists this clone with a few counts. This chain joins TRBV9 and TRBJ2-3; 10 nucleotides agree with TRBD2. Losses at the gene ends were 3 bases for V and 1 base for J; bases not matched to a gene: 5. Germline V lookup: CDR1 SGDLS, CDR2 YYNGEE. The CDR3 runs 16 residues. The CDR3 sequence is CASSDQGLAGTDTQYF. The CDR3 nucleotides read TGTGCCAGCAGCGACCAAGGACTAGCGGGCACAGATACGCAGTATTTT.

The chain joins TRBV9 to TRBJ1-5; a weak D match, TRBD1 (6 bases). CDR1 is SGDLS and CDR2 is YYNGEE in the germline V gene. Deletions cut 10 bases from V and 4 bases from J, with 15 bases between. This CDR3 is 13 amino acids long. The CDR3 protein is CASSGTPNQPQHF. CDR3 DNA sequence: TGTGCCTCCTCCGGGACACCTAATCAGCCCCAGCATTTT.

With respect to this clone: Sequence at one end of the junction differs from germline and may be a read error. Other DNA sequences in this sample translate to the same CDR3. V is TRBV19 and J is TRBJ1-2; TRBD1 aligns across 10 bases. Per the germline V gene, CDR1 is LNHDA and CDR2 is SQIVND (reference sequence). This CDR3 contains 17 residues. The CDR3 nucleotides read TGTGCCAGTAGTATATCGACAGGGGGCTATCGGAATTATGGCTACACCTTT. Translating gives CASSISTGGYRNYGYTF.

The chain employs TRBV14 and TRBJ1-1; a weak D match, TRBD1 (6 bases). V lost 5 bases, J lost 5 bases, and 21 bases lay in between. This CDR3 is built from 16 residues. Germline CDR1 is SGHDN and CDR2 is FVKESK. The chain's CDR3 is CASSSGQYGSGTEAFF. The CDR3, as DNA: TGTGCCAGCAGCTCCGGACAGTACGGGTCGGGGACTGAAGCTTTCTTT.

The chain recombines TRBV29-1 with TRBJ1-1, with a possible D match to TRBD1 (5 bases). CDR1 and CDR2 (germline): SQVTM, ANQGSEA. The CDR3 sequence is 12 residues long. Trimming took 0 bases from V and 11 from J, leaving 13 bases between them. The CDR3 sequence: CSVEEGTFRAFF. The DNA of the CDR3 is TGCAGCGTTGAAGAGGGGACTTTCCGGGCTTTCTTT.

The V gene is TRBV19, the J gene TRBJ2-5; no definite D call. CDR1 LNHDA and CDR2 SQIVND come from the germline V gene (reference sequence). The CDR3 loop spans 15 amino acids. V was trimmed by 4 bases and J by 4 bases, leaving 16 bases between them. CDR3 amino acids: CASSTGPWATETQYF. CDR3 DNA sequence: TGTGCCAGTAGTACCGGCCCTTGGGCTACAGAGACCCAGTACTTC.

The chain couples TRBV6-1 to TRBJ2-1; possibly TRBD2 for D (6 bases). The germline gives CDR1 MNHNS, CDR2 SASEGT. The CDR3 covers 15 residues. The V end was cut by 3 bases, the J end by 0 bases, with 9 bases between. The DNA of the CDR3 is TGTGCCAGCAGTGATGTCGGGAGCTCCTACAATGAGCAGTTCTTC. Translation: CASSDVGSSYNEQFF.

The J gene is TRBJ1-1, the V gene TRBV30, with D perhaps TRBD1 (6 bases). The V gene's germline CDR1 is GTSNPN and CDR2 SVGIG (reference sequence). V gave up 0 bases and J gave up 7 bases, with 15 bases separating them. This CDR3 region has 14 residues. CDR3 in amino acids: CAWSVLTGVVEAFF. CDR3 nucleotide sequence: TGTGCCTGGAGTGTGTTGACAGGAGTAGTTGAAGCTTTCTTT.

The chain recombines TRBV11-3 with TRBJ2-7; a possible D gene is TRBD1 (6 bases). The CDR3 consists of 16 residues. Germline V gene data show CDR1 as SGHNT and CDR2 as YENEEA. The V end lost 5 bases, the J end lost 2 bases, and 19 bases lay between the germline ends. The DNA of the CDR3 is TGTGCCAGCAGCCATTTCCGACAGGTTGTGACCTACGAGCAGTACTTC. Its translation is CASSHFRQVVTYEQYF.